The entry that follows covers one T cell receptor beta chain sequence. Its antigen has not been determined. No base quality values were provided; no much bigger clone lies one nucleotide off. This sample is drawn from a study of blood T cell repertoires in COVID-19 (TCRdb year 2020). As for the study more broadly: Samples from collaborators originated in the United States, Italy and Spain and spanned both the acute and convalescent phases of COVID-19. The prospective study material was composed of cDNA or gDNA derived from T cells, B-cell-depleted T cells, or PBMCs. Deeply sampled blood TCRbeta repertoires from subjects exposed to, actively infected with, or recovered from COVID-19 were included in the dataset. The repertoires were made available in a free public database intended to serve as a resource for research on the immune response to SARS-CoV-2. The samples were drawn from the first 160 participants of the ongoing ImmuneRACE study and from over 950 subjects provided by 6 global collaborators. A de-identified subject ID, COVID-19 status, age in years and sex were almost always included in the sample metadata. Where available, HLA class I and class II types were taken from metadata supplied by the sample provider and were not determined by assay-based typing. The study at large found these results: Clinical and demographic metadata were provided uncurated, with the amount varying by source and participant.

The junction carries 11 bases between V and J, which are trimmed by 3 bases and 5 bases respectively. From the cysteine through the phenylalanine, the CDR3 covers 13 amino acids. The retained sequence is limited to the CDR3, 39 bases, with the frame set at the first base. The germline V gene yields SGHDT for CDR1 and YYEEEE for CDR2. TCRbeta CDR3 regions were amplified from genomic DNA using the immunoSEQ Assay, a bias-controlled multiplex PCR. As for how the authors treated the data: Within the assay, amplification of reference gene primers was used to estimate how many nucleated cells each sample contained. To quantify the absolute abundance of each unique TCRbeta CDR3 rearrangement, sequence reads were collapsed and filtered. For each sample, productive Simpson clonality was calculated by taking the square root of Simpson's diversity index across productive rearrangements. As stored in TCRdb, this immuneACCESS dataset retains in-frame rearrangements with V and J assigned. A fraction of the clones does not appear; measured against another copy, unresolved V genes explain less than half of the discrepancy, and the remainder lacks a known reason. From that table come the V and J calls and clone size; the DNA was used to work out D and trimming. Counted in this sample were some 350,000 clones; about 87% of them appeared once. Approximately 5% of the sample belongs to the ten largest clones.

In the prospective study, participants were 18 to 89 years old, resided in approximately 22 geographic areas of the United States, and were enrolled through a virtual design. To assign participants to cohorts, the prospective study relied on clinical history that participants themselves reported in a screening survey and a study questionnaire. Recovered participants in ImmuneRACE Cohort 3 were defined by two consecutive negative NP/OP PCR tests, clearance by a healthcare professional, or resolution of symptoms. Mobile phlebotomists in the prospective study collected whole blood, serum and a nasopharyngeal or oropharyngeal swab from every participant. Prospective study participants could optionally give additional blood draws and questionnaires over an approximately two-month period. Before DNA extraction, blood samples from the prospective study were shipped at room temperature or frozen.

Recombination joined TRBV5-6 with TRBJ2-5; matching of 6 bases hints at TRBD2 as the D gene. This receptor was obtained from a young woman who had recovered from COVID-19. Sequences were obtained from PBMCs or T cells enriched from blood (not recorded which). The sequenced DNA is TGTGCCAGCAGCTCTTTGGGGAGGGAGACCCAGTACTTC. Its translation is CASSSLGRETQYF. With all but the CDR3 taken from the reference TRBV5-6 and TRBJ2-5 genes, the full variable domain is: DAGVTQSPTHLIKTRGQQVTLRCSPKSGHDTVSWYQQALGQGPQFIFQYYEEEERQRGNFPDRFSGHQFPNYSSELNVNALLLGDSALYLCASSSLGRETQYFGPGTRLLVL.